The rows below give T cell receptor beta chains drawn from one sample of a study of blood T cell repertoires in COVID-19. Assay used: immunoSEQ multiplex PCR; TCRdb lists only in-frame clones, some missing. Here the sample spans around 32,000 clones, around 86% being singletons. The sample taken for sequencing was peripheral blood. Every receptor here comes from a woman older than 75 with active or convalescent COVID-19. Each CDR3 is given with its conserved first and last residue. D genes are given only for firm matches. Clone size is shown for a subset of rows, as once, few, many or a class of expanded clone.

TGTGCCAGCAAAGACAGGGGGCGCTCAACAGATACGCAGTATTTT,CASKDRGRSTDTQYF,-,TRBJ2-3,TRBV6-5,15,TRBD1
TGTGCCAGCACAAGTACAGGGGCGATCTACGAGCAGTACTTC,CASTSTGAIYEQYF,-,TRBJ2-7,TRBV28,14,TRBD1
TGTGCCAGCAGTACGAACAGGGGTAATTCACCCCTCCACTTT,CASSTNRGNSPLHF,-,TRBJ1-6,TRBV2,14,TRBD1
TGTGCCAGCAGCTCCCGGACTAGCGGGTTTTACGAGCAGTACTTC,CASSSRTSGFYEQYF,-,TRBJ2-7,TRBV5-6,15,TRBD2
TGTGCCAGCAGCGCTGGCGGGGGACAGGGGGTTACTGAAGCTTTCTTT,CASSAGGGQGVTEAFF,-,TRBJ1-1,TRBV9,16,TRBD1
TGTGCCAGCATTACAGGGACGAATCCAACTAATGAAAAACTGTTTTTT,CASITGTNPTNEKLFF,-,TRBJ1-4,TRBV2,16,-
TGTGCCAGCAGTTACGCTCATAGGACAGGTCATCAGCCCCAGCATTTT,CASSYAHRTGHQPQHF,-,TRBJ1-5,TRBV6-2/TRBV6-3,16,TRBD1
TGTGCCAGTAGTCCCGTTCGACAGGGGACCTATGGCTACACCTTC,CASSPVRQGTYGYTF,-,TRBJ1-2,TRBV19,15,TRBD1
TGTGCCAGCAGCGCCAGCGGGGCATTACAAGAGACCCAGTACTTC,CASSASGALQETQYF,-,TRBJ2-5,TRBV9,15,TRBD2
TGTGCCAGTAGTATTCTGCAGGGAAGCAATCAGCCCCAGCATTTT,CASSILQGSNQPQHF,-,TRBJ1-5,TRBV19,15,-
TGTGCCAGCAGCCGGGACAGGAGCCAAGAGACCCAGTACTTC,CASSRDRSQETQYF,-,TRBJ2-5,TRBV5-4,14,TRBD1
TGCAGTGCTAGTAGGCCCGACAGCTCGTACCAAGAGACCCAGTACTTC,CSASRPDSSYQETQYF,-,TRBJ2-5,TRBV20-1,16,-
TGTGCCAGCAGTTACTCGAGACAGTTCTCCGGCTACACCTTC,CASSYSRQFSGYTF,-,TRBJ1-2,TRBV6-6,14,-
TGTGCCAGCAGCTCAACAGGGGGATCTGGCTACACCTTC,CASSSTGGSGYTF,-,TRBJ1-2,TRBV7-2,13,TRBD1
TGTGCCAGCTCACCCCCGGGACTCTCGAACACTGAAGCTTTCTTT,CASSPPGLSNTEAFF,-,TRBJ1-1,TRBV18,15,-
TGTGCCAGCAGCCTAGCGGGGGGTGGTGAGACCCAGTACTTC,CASSLAGGGETQYF,-,TRBJ2-5,TRBV3-1/TRBV3-2,14,TRBD2
TGTGCCAGCAGCTTATCTTCAGCGGGGGGGAGCACCGGGGAGCTGTTTTTT,CASSLSSAGGSTGELFF,-,TRBJ2-2,TRBV7-7,17,TRBD2
TGCGCCAGCAGCCAAGTTACCGGTCGTGAGCAGTTCTTC,CASSQVTGREQFF,-,TRBJ2-1,TRBV4-3,13,-
TGTGCCAGCAGCTTAGCACTCTCTGGAAACACCATATATTTT,CASSLALSGNTIYF,-,TRBJ1-3,TRBV11-2,14,-
TGTGCCAGCAGCTTCGCGACAGCCTCCTACGAGCAGTACTTC,CASSFATASYEQYF,-,TRBJ2-7,TRBV7-9,14,-
TGTGCCAGCGGACTAGTGGAACAAGAGACCCAGTACTTC,CASGLVEQETQYF,-,TRBJ2-5,TRBV2,13,TRBD2
TGCGCCAGCAGCCAAGATCCTACTAGGACAGATACGCAGTATTTT,CASSQDPTRTDTQYF,-,TRBJ2-3,TRBV4-1,15,-
TGTGCCAGCAGCCCTGGACAGACCAATCAGCCCCAGCATTTT,CASSPGQTNQPQHF,once,TRBJ1-5,TRBV7-8,14,-
TGTGCCAGCAGCTTGGGGCCAGGGCTAACAGATACGCAGTATTTT,CASSLGPGLTDTQYF,-,TRBJ2-3,TRBV5-4,15,-
TGCGCCAGCAGCTTGGCCGGGGGGGCTGGCTACACCTTC,CASSLAGGAGYTF,-,TRBJ1-2,TRBV5-1,13,-
TGTGCCAGCTCACTACCGGGACAGGGGAATGAAAAACTGTTTTTT,CASSLPGQGNEKLFF,-,TRBJ1-4,TRBV18,15,TRBD1
TGTGCCAGCAGCAAATCTTATTCTCAAGCGACTAGCGGGGACAATGAGCAGTTCTTC,CASSKSYSQATSGDNEQFF,-,TRBJ2-1,TRBV21-1,19,-
TGTGCCAGCAATTCCCACTCTGGGGCCAACGTCCTGACTTTC,CASNSHSGANVLTF,-,TRBJ2-6,TRBV27,14,-
TGTGCCTGCATCTCGACTAGCGGGGCAAGCTCCTACGAGCAGTACTTC,CACISTSGASSYEQYF,-,TRBJ2-7,TRBV30,16,TRBD2
TGCGCCAGCAGCTTGGACAGGGTGAACACCGGGGAGCTGTTTTTT,CASSLDRVNTGELFF,few,TRBJ2-2,TRBV5-1,15,-